The 20 T cell receptor beta chains below all came from one sample that was sequenced in a study of cytomegalovirus exposure and HLA in healthy donors. PCR employed 60 Vbeta and 13 Jbeta primers. Clones were sequenced by immunoSEQ multiplex PCR, and TCRdb holds only the in-frame ones, with some missing. The data show 130,000 or so clones, approximately 82% seen once. Sequencing was carried out using PBMCs. The receptors shown here come from a man aged 40-55 years in good health and CMV-seronegative.

This rearrangement joins TRBV15 to TRBJ1-4, with 8 nucleotides matching TRBD1. Looked up from germline, CDR1 is LNHNV and CDR2 is YYDKDF (reference sequence). V shed 0 bases and J 8 bases; nucleotides not matched to a gene: 14. This CDR3 has 18 amino acids. The CDR3 region has the DNA TGTGCCACCAGCAGAGATGTGTTAGGCGGGACAGGTGGGGAAAAACTGTTTTTT. Its protein product is CATSRDVLGGTGGEKLFF.

V and J are TRBV2 and TRBJ1-1; D uncertain. V gave up 0 bases and J gave up 11 bases, with 19 bases separating them. This CDR3 region has 15 residues. From germline, CDR1 is SNHLY and CDR2 FYNNEI. The CDR3 loop reads CASSEAESYYCGAFF. Here the CDR3 DNA reads TGTGCCAGCAGTGAAGCCGAAAGCTACTACTGCGGGGCTTTCTTT.

This sequence joins TRBV6-6 and TRBJ2-1, with 10 bases identical to TRBD2. Germline V gene sequence: CDR1 MNHNY, CDR2 SVGAGI (reference sequence). With 6 bases clipped from V and 1 base from J, the junction kept 6 bases outside the gene matches. The CDR3 spans 16 residues. In DNA, the CDR3 is TGTGCCAGCAGATCCTTTAGCGGGGGGTCCTACAATGAGCAGTTCTTC. This encodes CASRSFSGGSYNEQFF.

The chain uses TRBV5-1 and TRBJ2-1; possibly TRBD1 for D (5 bases). The CDR3 is 11 residues long. Trimming stripped 2 bases from V and 10 bases from J, with 7 bases between. Looked up from germline, CDR1 is SGHRS and CDR2 is YFSETQ. CDR3 sequence (DNA): TGCGCCAGCAGCTTTGACAGAGAGCAGTTCTTC. Translation gives CASSFDREQFF.

The chain carries TRBV6-6 and TRBJ2-3, with 9 nucleotides matching TRBD1. Per the germline V gene, CDR1 is MNHNY and CDR2 is SVGAGI (reference sequence). The CDR3 is 15 amino acids. V gave up 4 bases and J gave up 4 bases; unmatched junction bases: 6. CDR3 loop: CASSFRDRVPDTQYF. DNA of the CDR3: TGTGCCAGCAGTTTCCGGGACAGGGTGCCAGATACGCAGTATTTT.

In its sample, this clone was seen once. V is TRBV7-6 and J is TRBJ2-1; 9 nucleotides line up with TRBD1. Germline-derived CDR1 and CDR2 are SGHVS and FNYEAQ. V gave up 2 bases and J gave up 4 bases; unmatched junction bases: 3. CDR3 length: 15 residues. CDR3 sequence (DNA): TGTGCCAGCAGCTTATCCGGGACAGGGTACAATGAGCAGTTCTTC. Its translation is CASSLSGTGYNEQFF.

The CDR3 spells CASSPAGLPYEQYF. DNA of the CDR3: TGTGCCAGCTCACCAGCGGGACTCCCCTACGAGCAGTACTTC. J is TRBJ2-5 and V is TRBV18; perhaps TRBD2 as D (6 bases). TRBJ2-7 matches the DNA end more closely, so the J call is doubtful. Germline V CDR1 and CDR2: KGHSH, LQKENI. The CDR3 has 14 residues.

The chain joins TRBV13 to TRBJ2-7, with D maybe TRBD1 (6 bases). Trimming removed 5 bases at V and 0 bases at J, with 11 bases between. Germline V gives CDR1 PRHDT, CDR2 FYEKMQ (reference sequence). The CDR3 runs 14 residues. The CDR3 coding sequence is TGTGCCAGCAGCCGAACAGGGAGCTCCTACGAGCAGTACTTC. Amino acid sequence: CASSRTGSSYEQYF.

A note on this clone: This sample also contains other DNA sequences that code for the same CDR3. The chain has TRBV4-3 and TRBJ2-1; D is uncertain. Trimming removed 0 bases at V and 3 bases at J, with 12 bases between. The germline CDR1 and CDR2 sequences are LGHNA and YSLEER. The CDR3 sequence is 16 residues long. The CDR3 loop is CASSQDSVQDYNEQFF. CDR3 nucleotide sequence: TGCGCCAGCAGCCAAGACTCAGTACAAGACTACAATGAGCAGTTCTTC.

This sequence joins TRBV5-1 and TRBJ2-3, with TRBD2 matching over 7 bases. The CDR3 extends over 15 amino acids. Germline CDR1 is SGHRS and CDR2 is YFSETQ. V was pared by 4 bases and J by 0 bases, with 5 bases of the junction left unmatched. This CDR3 reads CASSTGLGSTDTQYF. The DNA for the CDR3 is TGCGCCAGCAGCACAGGACTAGGTAGCACAGATACGCAGTATTTT.

J is TRBJ1-2 and V is TRBV7-3; 9 nucleotides line up with TRBD1. This CDR3 spans 14 amino acids. V was clipped by 5 bases and J by 2 bases; unmatched bases: 3. The germline V gene has CDR1 SGHTA and CDR2 FQGTGA. In DNA, the CDR3 is TGTGCCAGCAGCACCGGGACAGGGAACTATGGCTACACCTTC. This translates into CASSTGTGNYGYTF.

J is TRBJ2-7 and V is TRBV28, with TRBD1 matching 9 bases. Trimming at V came to 6 bases and at J to 6 bases, leaving 12 bases not matched to a gene. The CDR3 covers 15 residues. CDR1 MDHEN and CDR2 SYDVKM come from the germline V gene. CDR3 sequence: CASSLRGTGLSEQYF. As DNA, the CDR3 is TGTGCCAGCAGCCTGAGGGGGACAGGGCTAAGCGAGCAGTACTTC.

This clone was picked up a small number of times. The rearrangement links TRBV5-1 to TRBJ2-5, with 12 nucleotides matching TRBD2. From germline, CDR1 is SGHRS and CDR2 YFSETQ. There are 17 residues in the CDR3. With V trimmed by 4 bases and J by 5 bases, 12 bases remained unmatched. CDR3 protein: CASSQPSGGGLTETQYF. CDR3 coding DNA: TGCGCCAGCAGCCAGCCTAGCGGGGGGGGTCTTACCGAGACCCAGTACTTC.

V is TRBV15 and J is TRBJ2-7; 7 bases map to TRBD2. The V and J ends lost 1 base and 7 bases, in that order; junction bases with no gene match: 10. Germline V CDR1 and CDR2: LNHNV, YYDKDF (reference sequence). This CDR3 contains 15 residues. As DNA, the CDR3 is TGTGCCACCAGCAGAGTAGTGGGGGGGACGCGGGAGCAGTACTTC. This encodes CATSRVVGGTREQYF.

The chain employs TRBV6-1 and TRBJ1-1; D uncertain. V lost 1 base and J 11 bases, leaving 17 bases between the germline ends. The CDR3 has 14 amino acids. Germline CDR1 reads MNHNS; CDR2 reads SASEGT. Written as DNA, the CDR3 is TGTGCCAGCAGTGAAGTTTCTCGTTTGCGTCGTGCTTTCTTT. Protein sequence: CASSEVSRLRRAFF.

This rearrangement joins TRBV13 to TRBJ1-4; D not resolved. V was cut by 3 bases and J by 8 bases, with 22 bases left in between. The CDR3 totals 17 residues. Germline loops: CDR1 PRHDT, CDR2 FYEKMQ (reference sequence). The CDR3 DNA reads as TGTGCCAGCAGCTTGAGGACCCCGGGAGACGATAACGAAAAACTGTTTTTT. Translation: CASSLRTPGDDNEKLFF.

V is TRBV25-1 and J is TRBJ1-6; 8 bases are shared with TRBD1. The CDR3 is 14 residues long. CDR1 and CDR2 from the germline V gene are MGHDK and SYGVNS. Trimming removed 6 bases from V and 9 bases from J; junction bases left unmatched: 7. As DNA, the CDR3 is TGTGCCAGCAGCGGGGACAGGAGAATTTCACCCCTCCACTTT. Its translation: CASSGDRRISPLHF.

This chain links TRBV28 with TRBJ2-1; D may be TRBD2 (5 bases). The ends were cut back, 3 bases at V and 10 bases at J, with 13 bases in the middle. This CDR3 is 13 amino acids long. Germline values: CDR1 MDHEN, CDR2 SYDVKM. In DNA, the CDR3 is TGTGCCAGCAGTTTGGCCGGGGTGGTCGAGCAGTTCTTC. This encodes CASSLAGVVEQFF.

The rearrangement uses TRBV6-4 and TRBJ2-1; 10 nucleotides agree with TRBD1. This CDR3 has 17 residues. Per germline, CDR1 MRHNA and CDR2 SNTAGT. The J segment lost 5 bases and the V segment lost 5 bases, leaving 12 bases of the junction unmatched. The CDR3 loop is CASSRIPGQGTHNEQFF. DNA for the CDR3: TGTGCCAGCAGTCGTATCCCGGGACAGGGGACCCACAATGAGCAGTTCTTC.

The chain employs TRBV28 and TRBJ2-5, with 16 bases matching TRBD2. Germline trimming cut 5 bases from V and 5 bases from J; bases unmatched to any gene: 14. Germline values: CDR1 MDHEN, CDR2 SYDVKM. The CDR3 sequence is 19 residues long. CDR3 nucleotide sequence: TGTGCCAGCAGTCCTGGGGGGACTAGCGGGGGGGATTTCAGGGAGACCCAGTACTTC. Translated: CASSPGGTSGGDFRETQYF.